This TCR beta chain was sequenced for a study of cytomegalovirus exposure and HLA in healthy donors. V was pared by 4 bases and J by 5 bases, with 10 bases between. This CDR3 is 13 amino acids long. Germline V CDR1 and CDR2: WSHSY, SAAADI. Amplification used 60 Vbeta primers and 13 Jbeta primers. Assay: immunoSEQ multiplex PCR; the TCRdb copy retains only in-frame clones and omits some. The sample has approximately 110,000 clones; around 69% are singletons. V usage is TRBV10-2 and J usage is TRBJ2-3; D not resolved. This clonotype originated in a middle-aged woman in good health and CMV-seropositive. Material: PBMCs. The CDR3 here is CASSGVSGDTQYF. CDR3 nucleotide sequence: TGCGCCAGCAGTGGGGTGTCGGGAGATACGCAGTATTTT.